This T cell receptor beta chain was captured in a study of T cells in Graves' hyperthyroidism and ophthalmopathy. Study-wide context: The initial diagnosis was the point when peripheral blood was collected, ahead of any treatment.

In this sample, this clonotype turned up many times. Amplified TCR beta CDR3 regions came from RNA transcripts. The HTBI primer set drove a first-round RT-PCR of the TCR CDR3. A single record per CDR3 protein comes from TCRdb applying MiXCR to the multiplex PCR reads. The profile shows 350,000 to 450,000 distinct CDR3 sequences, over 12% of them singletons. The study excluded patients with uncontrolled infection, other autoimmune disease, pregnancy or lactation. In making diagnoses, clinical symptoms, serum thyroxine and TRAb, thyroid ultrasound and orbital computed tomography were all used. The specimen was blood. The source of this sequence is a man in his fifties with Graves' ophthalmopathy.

The CDR3 reads CSAKDRVVNTEAFF. Here the CDR3 DNA reads TGCAGTGCTAAGGACAGGGTAGTGAACACTGAAGCTTTCTTT. The gene calls are TRBV20-1 and TRBJ1-1, with 8 bases lining up with TRBD1. Germline CDR1 and CDR2: DFQATT and SNEGSKA (reference sequence). The CDR3 loop spans 14 amino acids. V shed 4 bases, J shed 0 bases, and the junction held 4 bases outside the gene matches.